The 30 T cell receptor beta chains below were found in one sample sequenced in a study of shared clonotypes between healthy human individuals. Sequencing used immunoSEQ multiplex PCR; TCRdb keeps in-frame clones, though not all of them. This sample carries about 2.1 million clones, around 93% of them seen once, and the ten largest clones take roughly 1.7%. Naivety among CD8 cells was defined by CD45RO negativity and positive CCR7 selection, thereby excluding terminally differentiated effector memory CD45RA+ cells. The sequenced material came from naive CD8+ T cells from PBMCs. The receptors originated from a young man in good health. Some clones in this sample may be carry-over from other donors' samples.

The chain couples TRBV27 to TRBJ2-7; 8 nucleotides agree with TRBD1. Germline assignment: CDR1 MNHEY and CDR2 SMNVEV (reference sequence). The ends lost 2 bases at V and 2 bases at J; junction bases unmatched: 2. This CDR3 comprises 14 residues. The CDR3 region is CASSLEQGAYEQYF. The CDR3 nucleotides read TGTGCCAGCAGTTTAGAACAGGGGGCCTACGAGCAGTACTTC.

V gene TRBV5-6 combines with J gene TRBJ2-7, with D perhaps matching TRBD1 (5 bases). The length of the CDR3 is 13 residues. Trimming took 4 bases from V and 3 from J, leaving 11 bases between them. Germline assignment: CDR1 SGHDT and CDR2 YYEEEE. CDR3 coding DNA: TGTGCCAGCAGCCCTGGGGCAGACTACGAGCAGTACTTC. This gives the protein CASSPGADYEQYF. The complete variable domain, with remaining parts taken from reference TRBV5-6 and TRBJ2-7, reads DAGVTQSPTHLIKTRGQQVTLRCSPKSGHDTVSWYQQALGQGPQFIFQYYEEEERQRGNFPDRFSGHQFPNYSSELNVNALLLGDSALYLCASSPGADYEQYFGPGTRLTVT.

The chain is built from TRBV5-6 and TRBJ2-7; D is undetermined. The CDR3 covers 13 residues. Trimming pared 0 bases from V and 3 bases from J, leaving 7 bases between. The germline V gene has CDR1 SGHDT and CDR2 YYEEEE. CDR3 in amino acids: CASSLGANYEQYF. In DNA form, the CDR3 reads TGTGCCAGCAGCTTGGGGGCTAACTACGAGCAGTACTTC.

The chain has TRBV7-2 and TRBJ2-7; 8 bases fit TRBD1. The CDR3 has 13 amino acids. Trimming at V came to 4 bases and at J to 6 bases, leaving 5 bases not matched to a gene. Germline loops: CDR1 SGHTA, CDR2 FQGNSA. The CDR3 protein is CASSSTGAGEQYF. CDR3 nucleotide sequence: TGTGCCAGCAGCTCGACAGGGGCGGGCGAGCAGTACTTC. Full variable domain (rest looked up from reference TRBV7-2 and TRBJ2-7): GAGVSQSPSNKVTEKGKDVELRCDPISGHTALYWYRQSLGQGLEFLIYFQGNSAPDKSGLPSDRFSAERTGGSVSTLTIQRTQQEDSAVYLCASSSTGAGEQYFGPGTRLTVT.

The chain links TRBV5-5 to TRBJ2-7; TRBD1 is a possible D gene (6 bases). V shed 0 bases and J shed 2 bases, with 18 bases lying between them. CDR3 length: 17 residues. Germline CDR1 reads SGHKS; CDR2 reads YYEKEE (reference sequence). CDR3 sequence (DNA): TGTGCCAGCAGCTTGGCCGCTTTGGGGGCTGGAGCCTACGAGCAGTACTTC. This codes for CASSLAALGAGAYEQYF. The full variable domain, completed using reference TRBV5-5 and TRBJ2-7, is DAGVTQSPTHLIKTRGQQVTLRCSPISGHKSVSWYQQVLGQGPQFIFQYYEKEERGRGNFPDRFSARQFPNYSSELNVNALLLGDSALYLCASSLAALGAGAYEQYFGPGTRLTVT.

DNA for the CDR3: TGTGCCAGCTTCCGACAGGGGGATGGGGGGGTCCAAGAGACCCAGTACTTC. This gives the protein CASFRQGDGGVQETQYF. The gene calls are TRBV13 and TRBJ2-5; 9 nucleotides line up with TRBD1. Germline CDR1 and CDR2: PRHDT and FYEKMQ (reference sequence). The CDR3 runs 17 residues. The ends lost 8 bases at V and 1 base at J; junction bases unmatched: 14.

The J gene is TRBJ2-1, the V gene TRBV27; weak D call: TRBD2 (5 bases). The CDR3 extends over 17 amino acids. Per the germline V gene, CDR1 is MNHEY and CDR2 is SMNVEV (reference sequence). V dropped 5 bases and J dropped 6 bases, with 23 bases sitting between them. The CDR3 protein is CASSGLSPQLGPNEQFF. In DNA form, the CDR3 reads TGTGCCAGCAGTGGACTTAGTCCGCAATTAGGCCCCAATGAGCAGTTCTTC.

The chain couples TRBV29-1 to TRBJ2-7; 8 bases are shared with TRBD2. The CDR3 is made up of 14 amino acids. Germline lookup yields CDR1 SQVTM and CDR2 ANQGSEA. Trimming took 8 bases from V and 0 from J; bases not matched to a gene: 9. The CDR3 DNA reads TGCAGCTACGGGGGGGCAGGGAGCTCCTACGAGCAGTACTTC. It translates to CSYGGAGSSYEQYF.

J is TRBJ2-1 and V is TRBV6-1; D not resolved. V lost 2 bases and J 2 bases, leaving 10 bases between the germline ends. The CDR3 covers 15 residues. Germline assignment: CDR1 MNHNS and CDR2 SASEGT. The chain's CDR3 is CASSEIGKTYNEQFF. CDR3 bases: TGTGCCAGCAGTGAAATAGGGAAAACCTACAATGAGCAGTTCTTC.

This chain joins TRBV15 and TRBJ1-2, with TRBD1 as a possible D gene (6 bases). Germline V gene sequence: CDR1 LNHNV, CDR2 YYDKDF (reference sequence). The CDR3 loop spans 15 amino acids. V lost 3 bases, J lost 4 bases, and 15 bases lay in between. This CDR3 reads CATSSPREGGYGYTF. The CDR3 DNA reads as TGTGCCACCAGCAGCCCGAGGGAGGGGGGCTATGGCTACACCTTC.

The chain employs TRBV15 and TRBJ1-4; a possible D gene is TRBD1 (5 bases). CDR3 length: 15 amino acids. Germline values: CDR1 LNHNV, CDR2 YYDKDF (reference sequence). Trimming pared 5 bases from V and 3 bases from J, leaving 13 bases between. This CDR3 reads CATSGDSVPNEKLFF. The CDR3 nucleotides are TGTGCCACCAGCGGTGACAGTGTCCCTAATGAAAAACTGTTTTTT.

J is TRBJ2-3 and V is TRBV6-1; D not certain. V was clipped by 10 bases and J by 2 bases, with 13 bases between them. Germline CDR1 is MNHNS and CDR2 is SASEGT. The CDR3 is made up of 13 amino acids. CDR3 region: CAIRMGNTDTQYF. The CDR3 DNA follows: TGTGCCATCCGCATGGGGAACACAGATACGCAGTATTTT.

Worth noting for this clone: The sample holds other DNA sequences that translate to the same CDR3. The chain joins TRBV7-6 to TRBJ2-7, with D unclear. The germline V gene has CDR1 SGHVS and CDR2 FNYEAQ. Trimming removed 1 base from V and 3 bases from J, with 7 bases in between. The CDR3 has 13 amino acids. CDR3 in DNA: TGTGCCAGCAGCTTAGGACCCATCTACGAGCAGTACTTC. Translation: CASSLGPIYEQYF.

The chain carries TRBV27 and TRBJ2-5, with 7 positions matching TRBD1. CDR1 MNHEY and CDR2 SMNVEV come from the germline V gene (reference sequence). Trimming removed 5 bases from V and 1 base from J; junction bases left unmatched: 1. The length of the CDR3 is 13 residues. CDR3 sequence: CASSRDSQETQYF. The CDR3 coding sequence is TGTGCCAGCAGTCGGGACAGCCAAGAGACCCAGTACTTC.

V usage is TRBV5-6 and J usage is TRBJ2-5; D gene ambiguous. The CDR3 runs to 14 residues. The V gene's germline CDR1 is SGHDT and CDR2 YYEEEE. V lost 0 bases and J lost 5, with 11 bases in between. In nucleotides, the CDR3 is TGTGCCAGCAGCTTGGACGGCCTCGGGGAGACCCAGTACTTC. Translated, it gives CASSLDGLGETQYF.

This chain joins TRBV10-3 and TRBJ2-2, with 11 positions matching TRBD2. The CDR3 sequence is 14 residues long. Germline V gene sequence: CDR1 ENHRY, CDR2 SYGVKD. V shed 10 bases and J 1 base; nucleotides not matched to a gene: 2. The chain's CDR3 is CATGTSGNTGELFF. In DNA form, the CDR3 reads TGTGCCACCGGGACTAGCGGGAACACCGGGGAGCTGTTTTTT.

This chain joins TRBV5-4 and TRBJ2-2, with TRBD1 matching 7 bases. The J segment lost 1 base and the V segment lost 4 bases, leaving 7 bases of the junction unmatched. Per the germline V gene, CDR1 is SGHNT and CDR2 is YYREEE (reference sequence). The CDR3 covers 16 residues. CDR3 bases: TGTGCCAGCAGCGATATAGGGACAGTGAACACCGGGGAGCTGTTTTTT. Translating it yields CASSDIGTVNTGELFF.

This sequence joins TRBV7-9 and TRBJ2-1; 8 bases agree with TRBD2. J lost 3 bases, V lost 5 bases, and 9 bases had no gene match. The CDR3 spans 16 residues. Germline assignment: CDR1 SEHNR and CDR2 FQNEAQ (reference sequence). CDR3 nucleotides: TGTGCCAGCAGCGCCGTTAGCGGGGCGATCTACAATGAGCAGTTCTTC. Translation gives CASSAVSGAIYNEQFF.

The chain joins TRBV6-6 to TRBJ1-1, with D unclear. CDR1 is MNHNY and CDR2 is SVGAGI in the germline V gene (reference sequence). Trimming removed 2 bases at V and 2 bases at J, with 6 bases between. The CDR3 has 13 amino acids. The chain's CDR3 is CASSYRYNTEAFF. Here the CDR3 DNA reads TGTGCCAGCAGTTACCGGTACAACACTGAAGCTTTCTTT.

The chain joins TRBV18 to TRBJ2-2; no clear D. Trimming shortened V by 1 base and J by 8 bases, and 11 bases separated the two germline ends. Germline loops: CDR1 KGHSH, CDR2 LQKENI. The length of the CDR3 is 14 residues. DNA for the CDR3: TGTGCCAGCTCACCACGAACAGTCAATGGGGAGCTGTTTTTT. Translation: CASSPRTVNGELFF.

CDR3 amino acids: CASSLAVRDRTGEQYF. The CDR3 region has the DNA TGCGCCAGCAGCTTGGCCGTGCGGGATCGTACGGGTGAGCAGTACTTC. This chain links TRBV5-1 with TRBJ2-7, with D possibly matching TRBD2 (6 bases). The V gene lost 0 bases and the J gene lost 7 bases, with 20 bases spanning the gap. Germline V CDR1 and CDR2: SGHRS, YFSETQ. This CDR3 comprises 16 residues.

The V and J genes are TRBV27 and TRBJ2-7, with D possibly being TRBD1 (5 bases). Trimming removed 4 bases from V and 2 bases from J, with 12 bases in between. The CDR3 extends over 14 amino acids. Looked up from germline, CDR1 is MNHEY and CDR2 is SMNVEV (reference sequence). CDR3 loop: CASSSRQTPYEQYF. In nucleotides, the CDR3 is TGTGCCAGCAGTTCCCGACAGACGCCCTACGAGCAGTACTTC.

This clone was found once. The V call is TRBV28, the J call TRBJ1-1, with D unresolved. The CDR3 covers 13 residues. V gave up 1 base and J gave up 1 base, with 4 bases separating them. Per germline, CDR1 MDHEN and CDR2 SYDVKM. The CDR3 loop reads CASSLFANTEAFF. In DNA form, the CDR3 reads TGTGCCAGCAGTTTATTTGCGAACACTGAAGCTTTCTTT.

The chain employs TRBV7-8 and TRBJ2-1; tentative D call: TRBD2 (5 bases). The CDR3 loop spans 17 amino acids. V lost 5 bases to trimming and J lost 0 bases, with 17 bases between them. Germline V gene sequence: CDR1 SGHVS, CDR2 FQNEAQ. The CDR3 spells CASSPASRVSSYNEQFF. The CDR3 nucleotides are TGTGCCAGCAGCCCCGCCTCGCGGGTAAGCTCCTACAATGAGCAGTTCTTC.

In nucleotides, the CDR3 is TGTGCCAGTAGTATGGTTGGAATCCTGGGCGAGCAGTACTTC. It is translated as CASSMVGILGEQYF. This rearrangement joins TRBV19 to TRBJ2-7, with D unclear. This CDR3 is 14 amino acids long. The V gene lost 3 bases and the J gene lost 6 bases, with 15 bases spanning the gap. Germline CDR1 is LNHDA and CDR2 is SQIVND (reference sequence). Combining the CDR3 with reference TRBV19 and TRBJ2-7 gives the whole variable domain DGGITQSPKYLFRKEGQNVTLSCEQNLNHDAMYWYRQDPGQGLRLIYYSQIVNDFQKGDIAEGYSVSREKKESFPLTVTSAQKNPTAFYLCASSMVGILGEQYFGPGTRLTVT.

The sample holds a few counts of this clone. V usage is TRBV28 and J usage is TRBJ1-2; 10 bases fit TRBD1. The CDR3 consists of 14 residues. V trimming: 6 bases; J trimming: 6 bases; junction bases outside the gene matches: 7. The germline V gene encodes CDR1 MDHEN and CDR2 SYDVKM. The CDR3 DNA reads as TGTGCCAGCAGGACCTTGGGACAGGGGAATGGCTACACCTTC. Translated: CASRTLGQGNGYTF.

The chain recombines TRBV4-1 with TRBJ2-3; D unclear. Germline V gene data show CDR1 as MGHRA and CDR2 as YSYEKL. Deletions cut 4 bases from V and 1 base from J, with 9 bases between. The CDR3 length is 14 residues. The CDR3 coding sequence is TGCGCCAGCAGCCCTGGAACTGGCACAGATACGCAGTATTTT. Its translation is CASSPGTGTDTQYF.

The J gene is TRBJ2-5, the V gene TRBV11-2; 11 bases align to TRBD1. The V and J ends lost 6 bases and 1 base, in that order; junction bases with no gene match: 7. The CDR3 contains 16 residues. Germline lookup yields CDR1 SGHAT and CDR2 FQNNGV. CDR3 region: CASSFTGTGGQETQYF. The CDR3 nucleotides are TGTGCCAGCAGTTTTACCGGGACAGGGGGCCAAGAGACCCAGTACTTC. The full variable domain, rest sourced from reference TRBV11-2 and TRBJ2-5, is EAGVAQSPRYKIIEKRQSVAFWCNPISGHATLYWYQQILGQGPKLLIQFQNNGVVDDSQLPKDRFSAERLKGVDSTLKIQPAKLEDSAVYLCASSFTGTGGQETQYFGPGTRLLVL.

The chain joins TRBV9 to TRBJ2-2; D uncertain. The V gene's germline CDR1 is SGDLS and CDR2 YYNGEE. Trimming took 2 bases from V and 0 from J, leaving 14 bases between them. The CDR3 length is 17 residues. CDR3 in DNA: TGTGCCAGCAGCGTTGAAGAGGCTTCGACGAACACCGGGGAGCTGTTTTTT. Protein sequence: CASSVEEASTNTGELFF.

The chain has TRBV7-8 and TRBJ1-2; TRBD1 is a possible D gene (6 bases). The CDR3 totals 14 residues. Trimming took off 0 bases at V and 4 bases at J, with 9 bases between the two ends. Germline-derived CDR1 and CDR2 are SGHVS and FQNEAQ. CDR3 in DNA: TGTGCCAGCAGCTTAGCCGGGACATTCTATGGCTACACCTTC. This codes for CASSLAGTFYGYTF.